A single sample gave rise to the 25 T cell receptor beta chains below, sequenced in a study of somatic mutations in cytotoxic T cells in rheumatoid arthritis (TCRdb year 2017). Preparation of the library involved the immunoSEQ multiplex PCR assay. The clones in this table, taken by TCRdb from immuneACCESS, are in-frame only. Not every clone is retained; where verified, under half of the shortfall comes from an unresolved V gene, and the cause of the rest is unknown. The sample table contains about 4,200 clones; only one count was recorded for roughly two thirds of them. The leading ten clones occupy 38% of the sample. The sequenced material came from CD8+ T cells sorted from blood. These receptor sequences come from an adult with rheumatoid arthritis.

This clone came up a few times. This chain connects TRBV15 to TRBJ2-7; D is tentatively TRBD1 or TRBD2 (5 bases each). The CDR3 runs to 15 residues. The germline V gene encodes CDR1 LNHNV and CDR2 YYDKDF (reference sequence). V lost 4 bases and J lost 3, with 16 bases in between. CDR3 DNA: TGTGCCACCAGCATAGCCGGGACCGCGAACTACGAGCAGTACTTC. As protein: CATSIAGTANYEQYF.

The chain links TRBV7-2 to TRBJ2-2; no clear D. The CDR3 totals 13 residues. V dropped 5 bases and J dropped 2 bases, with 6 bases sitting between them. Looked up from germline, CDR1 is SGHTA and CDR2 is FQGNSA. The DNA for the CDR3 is TGTGCCAGCAGCCGAGACAACACCGGGGAGCTGTTTTTT. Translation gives CASSRDNTGELFF.

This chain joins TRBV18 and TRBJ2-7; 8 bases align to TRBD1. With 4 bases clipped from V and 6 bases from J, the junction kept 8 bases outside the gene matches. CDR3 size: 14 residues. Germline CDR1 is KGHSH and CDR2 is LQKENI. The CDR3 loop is CASSQGDRPREQYF. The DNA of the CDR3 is TGTGCCAGCTCACAGGGGGACAGGCCACGCGAGCAGTACTTC.

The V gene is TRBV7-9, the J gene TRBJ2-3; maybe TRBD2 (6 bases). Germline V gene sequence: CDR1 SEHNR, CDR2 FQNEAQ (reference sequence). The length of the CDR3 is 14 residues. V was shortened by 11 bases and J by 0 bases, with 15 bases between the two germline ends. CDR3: CAFWASESTDTQYF. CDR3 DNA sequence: TGTGCCTTTTGGGCTAGCGAGAGCACAGATACGCAGTATTTT.

The CDR3 spells CASNPSRWRGAGEQYF. The CDR3 DNA follows: TGTGCCAGCAACCCAAGTAGGTGGCGGGGCGCGGGGGAGCAGTACTTC. The genes are TRBV27 and TRBJ2-7; D possibly corresponds to TRBD2 (6 bases). Trimming removed 7 bases at V and 7 bases at J, with 26 bases between. This CDR3 is built from 16 residues. Germline V gene lookup returns CDR1 MNHEY and CDR2 SMNVEV (reference sequence).

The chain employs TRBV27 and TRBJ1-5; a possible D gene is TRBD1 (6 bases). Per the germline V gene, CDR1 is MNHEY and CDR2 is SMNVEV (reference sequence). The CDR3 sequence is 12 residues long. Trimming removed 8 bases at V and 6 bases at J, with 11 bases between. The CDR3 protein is CASGQSGQPQHF. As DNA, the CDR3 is TGTGCCAGCGGACAGTCGGGTCAGCCCCAGCATTTT.

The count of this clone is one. The CDR3 bases are TGTGCTAGTGGTTTGACCACTGAAGCTTTCTTT. Encoded protein: CASGLTTEAFF. The rearrangement joins TRBV12-5 to TRBJ1-1, with D hard to call. Trimming cost V 2 bases and J 4 bases, with 2 bases left between them. Germline assignment: CDR1 LGHNT and CDR2 FRNRAP. This CDR3 spans 11 amino acids.

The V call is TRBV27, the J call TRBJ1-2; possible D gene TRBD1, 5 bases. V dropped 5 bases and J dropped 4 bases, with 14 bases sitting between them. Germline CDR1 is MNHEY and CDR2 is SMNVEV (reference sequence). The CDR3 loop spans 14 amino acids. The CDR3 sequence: CASSPGGEIYGYTF. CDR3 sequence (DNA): TGTGCCAGCAGTCCCGGGGGAGAAATCTATGGCTACACCTTC.

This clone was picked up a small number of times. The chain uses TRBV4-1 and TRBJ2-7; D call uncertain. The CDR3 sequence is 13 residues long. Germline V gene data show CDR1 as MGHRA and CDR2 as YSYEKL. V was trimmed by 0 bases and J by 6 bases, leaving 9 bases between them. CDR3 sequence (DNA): TGCGCCAGCAGCCAAGATCGAGGAACCGAGCAGTACTTC. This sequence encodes CASSQDRGTEQYF.

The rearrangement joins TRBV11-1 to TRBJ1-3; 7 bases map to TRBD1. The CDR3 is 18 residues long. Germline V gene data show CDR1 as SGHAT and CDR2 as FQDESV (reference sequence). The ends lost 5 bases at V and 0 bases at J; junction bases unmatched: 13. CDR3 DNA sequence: TGTGCCAGCAGCAGATCGGGACAGCTTATTATCTCTGGAAACACCATATATTTT. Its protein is CASSRSGQLIISGNTIYF.

The CDR3 DNA reads as TGTGCCAGCAGCTACAGGGAGACCTACGAGCAGTACTTC. It is translated as CASSYRETYEQYF. V and J are TRBV6-5 and TRBJ2-5, with TRBD1 as a possible D gene (6 bases). The tail of the sequence fits TRBJ2-7 better, so the J call may be wrong. This CDR3 region has 13 residues. CDR1 and CDR2 (germline): MNHEY, SVGAGI.

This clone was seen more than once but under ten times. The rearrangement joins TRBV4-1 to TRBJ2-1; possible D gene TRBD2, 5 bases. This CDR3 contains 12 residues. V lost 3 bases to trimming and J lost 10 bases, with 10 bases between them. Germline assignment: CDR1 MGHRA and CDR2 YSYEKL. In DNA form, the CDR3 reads TGCGCCAGCAGCCACCCAGGCGGGGAGCAGTTCTTC. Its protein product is CASSHPGGEQFF.

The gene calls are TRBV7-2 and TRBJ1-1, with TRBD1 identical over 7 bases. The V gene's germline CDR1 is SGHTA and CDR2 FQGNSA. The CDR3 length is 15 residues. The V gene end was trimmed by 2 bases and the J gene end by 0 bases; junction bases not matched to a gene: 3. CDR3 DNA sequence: TGTGCCAGCAGCTTAAGGACAGGTGTGAACACTGAAGCTTTCTTT. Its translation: CASSLRTGVNTEAFF.

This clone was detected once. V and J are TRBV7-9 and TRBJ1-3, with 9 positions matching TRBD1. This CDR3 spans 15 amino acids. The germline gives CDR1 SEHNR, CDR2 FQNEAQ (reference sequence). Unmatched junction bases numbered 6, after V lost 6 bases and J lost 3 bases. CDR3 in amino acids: CASSWDRVFGNTIYF. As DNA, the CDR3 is TGTGCCAGCAGTTGGGACAGGGTCTTTGGAAACACCATATATTTT.

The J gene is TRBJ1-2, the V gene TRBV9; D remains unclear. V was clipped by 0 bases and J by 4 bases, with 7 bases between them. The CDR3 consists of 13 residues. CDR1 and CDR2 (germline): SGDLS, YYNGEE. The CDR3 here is CASSVASSYGYTF. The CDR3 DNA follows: TGTGCCAGCAGCGTAGCCAGTTCCTATGGCTACACCTTC.

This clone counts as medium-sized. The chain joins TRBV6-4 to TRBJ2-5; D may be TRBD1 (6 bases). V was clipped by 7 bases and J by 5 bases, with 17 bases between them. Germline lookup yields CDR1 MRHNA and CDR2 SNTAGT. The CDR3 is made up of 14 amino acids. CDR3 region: CASKGEASSETQYF. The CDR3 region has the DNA TGTGCCAGCAAGGGGGAAGCTAGCTCCGAGACCCAGTACTTC.

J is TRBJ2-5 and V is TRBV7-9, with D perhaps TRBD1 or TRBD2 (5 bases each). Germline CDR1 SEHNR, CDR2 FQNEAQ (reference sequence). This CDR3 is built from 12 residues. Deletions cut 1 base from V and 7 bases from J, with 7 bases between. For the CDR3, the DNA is TGTGCCAGCAGCTTAGTCGGGACGACCCAGTACTTC. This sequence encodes CASSLVGTTQYF.

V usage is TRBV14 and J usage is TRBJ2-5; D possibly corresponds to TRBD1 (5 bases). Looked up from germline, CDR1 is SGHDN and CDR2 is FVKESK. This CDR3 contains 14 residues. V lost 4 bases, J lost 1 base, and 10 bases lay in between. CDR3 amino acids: CASSRRTFQETQYF. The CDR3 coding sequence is TGTGCCAGCAGCCGACGGACATTCCAAGAGACCCAGTACTTC.

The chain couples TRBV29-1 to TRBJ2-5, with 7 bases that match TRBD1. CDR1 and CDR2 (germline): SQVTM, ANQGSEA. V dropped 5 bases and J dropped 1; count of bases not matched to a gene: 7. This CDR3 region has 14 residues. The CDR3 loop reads CSVRTGRPQETQYF. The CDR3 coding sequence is TGCAGCGTTCGGACAGGACGCCCCCAAGAGACCCAGTACTTC.

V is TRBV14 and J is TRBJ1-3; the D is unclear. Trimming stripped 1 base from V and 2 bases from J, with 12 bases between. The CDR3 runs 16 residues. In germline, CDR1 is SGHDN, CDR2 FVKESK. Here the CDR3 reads CASSQVGSGTGNTIYF. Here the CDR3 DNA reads TGTGCCAGCAGCCAAGTCGGGAGCGGAACTGGAAACACCATATATTTT. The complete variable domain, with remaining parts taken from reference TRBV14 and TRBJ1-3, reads EAGVTQFPSHSVIEKGQTVTLRCDPISGHDNLYWYRRVMGKEIKFLLHFVKESKQDESGMPNNRFLAERTGGTYSTLKVQPAELEDSGVYFCASSQVGSGTGNTIYFGEGSWLTVV.

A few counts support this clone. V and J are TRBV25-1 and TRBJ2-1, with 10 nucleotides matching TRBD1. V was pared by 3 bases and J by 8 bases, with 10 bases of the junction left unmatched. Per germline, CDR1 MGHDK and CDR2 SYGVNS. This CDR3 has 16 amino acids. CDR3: CASSERGQGFEHEQFF. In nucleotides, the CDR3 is TGTGCCAGCAGTGAGCGGGGACAGGGGTTTGAACATGAGCAGTTCTTC. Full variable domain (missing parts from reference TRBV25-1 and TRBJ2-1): EADIYQTPRYLVIGTGKKITLECSQTMGHDKMYWYQQDPGMELHLIHYSYGVNSTEKGDLSSESTVSRIRTEHFPLTLESARPSHTSQYLCASSERGQGFEHEQFFGPGTRLTVL.

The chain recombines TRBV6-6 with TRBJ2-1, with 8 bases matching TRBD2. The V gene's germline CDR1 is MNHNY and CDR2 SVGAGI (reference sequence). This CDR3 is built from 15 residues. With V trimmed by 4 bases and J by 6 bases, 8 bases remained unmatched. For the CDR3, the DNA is TGTGCCAGCAGTTCCTTAGCGGGGTTTGGCAATGAGCAGTTCTTC. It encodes CASSSLAGFGNEQFF.

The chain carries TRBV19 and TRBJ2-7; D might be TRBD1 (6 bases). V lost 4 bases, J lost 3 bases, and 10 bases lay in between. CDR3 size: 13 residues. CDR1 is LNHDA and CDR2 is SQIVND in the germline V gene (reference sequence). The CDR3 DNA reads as TGTGCCAGTAGTAGCCGGACAGACTACGAGCAGTACTTC. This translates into CASSSRTDYEQYF.

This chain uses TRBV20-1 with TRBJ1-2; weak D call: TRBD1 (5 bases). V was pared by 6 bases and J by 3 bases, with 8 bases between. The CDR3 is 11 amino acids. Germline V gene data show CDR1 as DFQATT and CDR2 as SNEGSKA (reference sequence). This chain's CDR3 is CSAWDDYGYTF. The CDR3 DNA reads TGCAGTGCCTGGGACGACTATGGCTACACCTTC.

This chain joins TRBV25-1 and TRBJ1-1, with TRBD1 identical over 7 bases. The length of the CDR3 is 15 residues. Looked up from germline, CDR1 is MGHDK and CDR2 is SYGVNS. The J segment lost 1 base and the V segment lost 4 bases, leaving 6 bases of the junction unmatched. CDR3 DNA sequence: TGTGCCAGCAGTGCTCCACAGGGGAAGAACACTGAAGCTTTCTTT. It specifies CASSAPQGKNTEAFF.